This T cell receptor (beta chain) was observed in a study of blood T cell repertoires in COVID-19. The wider study: Acute and convalescent COVID-19 samples came from the United States, Italy and Spain. PBMCs, B-cell-depleted T cells, or T cells were the source of the cDNA or gDNA that made up the material.

This CDR3 spans 14 amino acids. V lost 4 bases and J 1 base, leaving 7 bases between the germline ends. Per the germline V gene, CDR1 is SEHNR and CDR2 is FQNEAQ (reference sequence). Per the authors' pipeline: Quantification of nucleated cells was approximated via reference gene primer amplification. TCRdb's copy holds only in-frame clones and misses some; the assay was immunoSEQ multiplex PCR. The V and J calls and clone size are taken from that table; D and trimming were inferred from the DNA. This sample has roughly 170,000 clones, with 70% to 90% found just once. The J gene is TRBJ2-2, the V gene TRBV7-9; D uncertain. This receptor was taken from a woman aged 50 to 60 with COVID-19, enrolled during active disease. What was sequenced was peripheral blood. The CDR3 sequence is CASSYDWNTGELFF. CDR3 sequence (DNA): TGTGCCAGCAGCTATGACTGGAACACCGGGGAGCTGTTTTTT.